The entry below describes one T cell receptor (beta chain). The sample is drawn from a study of blood T cell repertoires in COVID-19. Study overall: Samples representing acute and convalescent COVID-19 were sourced from the United States, Italy and Spain. The analysed material was cDNA or gDNA that came from T cells, B-cell-depleted T cells, or PBMCs.

CDR3 size: 15 residues. V trimming: 3 bases; J trimming: 6 bases; junction bases outside the gene matches: 8. Per germline, CDR1 SGHDT and CDR2 YYEEEE. Per the original methods: Reference gene primer amplification gave estimated nucleated cell counts. TCRdb's table, derived via immunoSEQ multiplex PCR, lists solely in-frame clones and lacks some. The DNA was the basis for D and trimming; V, J and clone size are from that table. The profile shows 35,000 to 50,000 clones, about 85% of them singletons. This sequence was found in a human donor in a cohort sampled during active COVID-19. Sequencing was performed on peripheral blood. The chain joins TRBV5-6 to TRBJ2-5; TRBD1 aligns across 10 bases. The CDR3 DNA is TGTGCCAGCAGCTCACCGGGACAGGGGCGGAAGACCCAGTACTTC. It encodes CASSSPGQGRKTQYF. Looking up the rest from reference TRBV5-6 and TRBJ2-5 gives the full variable domain: DAGVTQSPTHLIKTRGQQVTLRCSPKSGHDTVSWYQQALGQGPQFIFQYYEEEERQRGNFPDRFSGHQFPNYSSELNVNALLLGDSALYLCASSSPGQGRKTQYFGPGTRLLVL.